Listed here are 6 T cell receptor beta chains from one sample, sequenced in a study of patients and donors after allogeneic stem cell transplantation. TCRdb re-derived calls from the RT-PCR reads in MiXCR, one entry per CDR3 protein. The sample yields about a million distinct CDR3 sequences, about a sixth seen once. The sequenced sample consisted of blood, either unsorted or a sorted T cell fraction (not recorded which). The receptors originated from a human donor who was either an allogeneic HSCT recipient or a stem cell or donor lymphocyte infusion donor (not recorded which). It is not recorded whose cells these are; they may come from a transplant donor.

This clonotype was observed a few times. The genes are TRBV28 and TRBJ2-1, with no clear D. V lost 5 bases to trimming and J lost 4 bases, with 15 bases between them. Germline V gene sequence: CDR1 MDHEN, CDR2 SYDVKM. The CDR3 covers 15 residues. The CDR3 DNA sequence: TGTGCCAGCAGTACCAATCCTCTAGAGTACAATGAGCAGTTCTTC. Protein product: CASSTNPLEYNEQFF.

J is TRBJ1-5 and V is TRBV30, with D hard to call. Trimming left V 0 bases short and J 2 bases short, with 8 bases between. Looked up from germline, CDR1 is GTSNPN and CDR2 is SVGIG (reference sequence). The CDR3 is 14 residues long. CDR3 loop: CAWSVDGGNQPQHF. CDR3 DNA: TGTGCCTGGAGTGTAGACGGGGGCAATCAGCCCCAGCATTTT.

J is TRBJ2-1 and V is TRBV7-9; D gene unclear. CDR3 length: 15 residues. V lost 1 base and J lost 0, with 7 bases in between. The germline V gene has CDR1 SEHNR and CDR2 FQNEAQ (reference sequence). The CDR3 DNA reads as TGTGCCAGCAGCTTAGGATGGGACTCCTACAATGAGCAGTTCTTC. This translates into CASSLGWDSYNEQFF.

J is TRBJ2-7 and V is TRBV18, with TRBD2 matching over 8 bases. The CDR3 runs 15 residues. Unmatched junction bases numbered 8, after V lost 3 bases and J lost 4 bases. Germline V gene data show CDR1 as KGHSH and CDR2 as LQKENI. CDR3 nucleotide sequence: TGTGCCAGCTCACCCCGGAGCGGGGGAAGGTACGAGCAGTACTTC. It specifies CASSPRSGGRYEQYF.

The J gene is TRBJ2-2, the V gene TRBV7-9; tentatively, D is TRBD2 (6 bases). This CDR3 region has 15 residues. V was clipped by 3 bases and J by 1 base, with 9 bases between them. CDR1 SEHNR and CDR2 FQNEAQ come from the germline V gene (reference sequence). CDR3 region: CASSFNSGNTGELFF. The CDR3 nucleotides read TGTGCCAGCAGCTTTAATAGCGGGAACACCGGGGAGCTGTTTTTT. Full variable domain (rest looked up from reference TRBV7-9 and TRBJ2-2): DTGVSQNPRHKITKRGQNVTFRCDPISEHNRLYWYRQTLGQGPEFLTYFQNEAQLEKSRLLSDRFSAERPKGSFSTLEIQRTEQGDSAMYLCASSFNSGNTGELFFGEGSRLTVL.

This clonotype has just a few counts. The chain recombines TRBV9 with TRBJ2-7, with D possibly TRBD2 on 5 matching bases. Germline V lookup: CDR1 SGDLS, CDR2 YYNGEE. This CDR3 has 14 amino acids. The V end was cut by 1 base, the J end by 5 bases, with 13 bases between. The CDR3 sequence: CASSVLGLEDEQYF. In DNA, the CDR3 is TGTGCCAGCAGCGTACTGGGTCTGGAGGACGAGCAGTACTTC.